This TCR beta chain was retrieved from a study of T cells in Graves' hyperthyroidism and ophthalmopathy (dated by TCRdb to about 2019). Broadly, across the study: Peripheral blood was collected at initial diagnosis, before any treatment. A discovery cohort of around 98 patients, 43 with Graves' ophthalmopathy and about 60 with stable Graves' hyperthyroidism, was used to find distinguishing TCR V-J signatures. Prospective prediction of ophthalmopathy was tested in an independent validation cohort consisting of 18 to 20 hyperthyroidism patients and more than 15 patients who later progressed to ophthalmopathy. For training and testing, the roughly 97 patients in the discovery cohort were randomly divided in a 7:3 ratio. In addition, the study compared T-cell repertoires in thyroid tissue and in blood from five or six Graves' hyperthyroidism patients. Once sampling was done, hyperthyroidism patients were given methimazole at a starting dose of 30 mg daily, whereas ophthalmopathy patients were given high-dose intravenous methylprednisolone. The paper reports TCR Vbeta CDR3 sequencing of over 120 peripheral blood samples: under 45 ophthalmopathy, about 75 hyperthyroidism and about 17 progressor patients.

A patient counted as having stable Graves' hyperthyroidism if no progression to ophthalmopathy occurred over 18 months of follow-up. Hyperthyroidism patients were newly diagnosed, with disease duration under 2 months, and aged 18 to 65 years. Exclusion was applied to patients with uncontrolled infections, other autoimmune diseases, pregnancy or lactation. Diagnoses were based on clinical symptoms, serum thyroxine and TRAb, thyroid ultrasound and orbital computed tomography. Ficoll-Paque density gradient centrifugation was used to isolate PBMCs from 8 to 10 ml of fresh peripheral blood. Trizol reagent was used to extract total RNA, and RNA quality was then checked on an Agilent 2100 Bioanalyzer. From the cysteine through the phenylalanine, the CDR3 covers 14 amino acids. Only CDR3 DNA is held: 42 bases, read in frame from base 1. Overall study outcomes, separate from this receptor: Sample size was not statistically predetermined, and investigators were not blinded to group allocation. During validation, the model predicted progression to ophthalmopathy a median of roughly six months ahead of onset, with around 70% sensitivity and 72.22% specificity. A 13 V-J signature model separated ophthalmopathy from stable hyperthyroidism, with just over 85% sensitivity and about 81% specificity in cross-validation and 80%/75% in testing. Blood samples also contained most of the expanded thyroid clonotypes (frequency above 0.001), which suggests that blood repertoires may reflect thyroid immune responses.

Regarding this clonotype: It lacks a known antigen. A much larger clone differs by one base, so this may be a read error.

The TCR beta CDR3 regions were amplified from the RNA transcripts. For the first round of RT-PCR on the TCR CDR3, the HTBI primer set was used together with the Qiagen OneStep RT-PCR kit. Libraries were constructed in a second round of multiplex PCR, after which size selection and purification were carried out. The libraries were sequenced on an Illumina HiSeq2000 using paired-end 100 bp reads. Per the source publication's procedure: Raw data were processed with SOAPnuke, discarding reads with adapters, uncalled bases, mean Phred below 15, or no exact constant-primer or identifier match. COPE v1.2.5 was used to merge the high-quality paired reads, and each unique nucleotide sequence was defined as a clonotype. MiTCR v1.1 was used to align the clonotypes against IMGT TRBV, TRBD and TRBJ reference segments. The analysis was restricted to V-J combinations with a frequency above 0.0001, which together covered 98% to 99.2% of the repertoires. A TCS score was defined as the ratio between F50 (clonal expansion) and ExV (chaos), using BLOSUM62-based TCRdist between CDR3 peptides within each V-J. Welch's t-statistics and random forest reduced around 550 V-J features to fewer than 15, which were used in a naive Bayes classifier (R e1071). TCRdb took the public reads, trimmed them with fastp at Q25, ran MiXCR for clone calling and kept in-frame beta chains. Here each entry gathers all rows of one CDR3 protein and keeps the most common genes and DNA. These V and J calls rely on TCRdb rather than the paper's analysis. The sample includes under 250,000 distinct CDR3 sequences, with roughly 17% observed a single time. The ten largest clones represent approximately 56% of the sample.

The sequencing input was blood. The rearrangement joined TRBV12-3 or TRBV12-4 to TRBJ2-3; TRBD2 fits 9 bases in the junction. The TCR originated in a woman aged 50 to 65 with Graves' hyperthyroidism. The DNA sequence follows: TGTACCAGCAGGAAAGCGGGAGGTGCAGATACGCAGTATTTT. It is translated as CTSRKAGGADTQYF.